One sample yielded the 21 T cell receptor beta chains listed below, sequenced in a study of OX40 agonist ivuxolimab in advanced cancers. TCRdb's copy holds only in-frame clones and misses some; the assay was immunoSEQ multiplex PCR. The table lists about 47,000 clones, 70% to 85% of them singletons. Material: CD4+ or CD8+ T cells sorted from blood, obtained in a trial of the OX40 agonist ivuxolimab. The receptors come from an adult with an advanced solid tumor such as melanoma, head and neck, liver or kidney cancer.

The V and J genes are TRBV2 and TRBJ1-5; tentatively, D is TRBD1 (5 bases). CDR3 length: 15 residues. The ends were cut back, 1 base at V and 3 bases at J, with 10 bases in the middle. CDR1 is SNHLY, CDR2 FYNNEI, per germline. In DNA, the CDR3 is TGTGCCAGCAGTGAAGGGGGACGGATCAATCAGCCCCAGCATTTT. Protein sequence: CASSEGGRINQPQHF.

The chain couples TRBV29-1 to TRBJ2-7, with TRBD2 identical over 8 bases. There are 13 residues in the CDR3. Unmatched junction bases numbered 8, after V lost 4 bases and J lost 6 bases. The germline CDR1 and CDR2 sequences are SQVTM and ANQGSEA. CDR3 DNA sequence: TGCAGCGTTGGGATCGGGGGGGCCCCCGAGCAGTACTTC. Its protein is CSVGIGGAPEQYF.

Turning to this clone: A junction boundary mismatches the germline segment, possibly from a read error. V and J are TRBV7-9 and TRBJ2-4; D perhaps matches TRBD2 (6 bases). CDR1 is SEHNR and CDR2 is FQNEAQ in the germline V gene (reference sequence). The CDR3 runs to 15 residues. CDR3 sequence (DNA): TGCGCCAGCAGCCAAGATCGGGACTCCCTGAACATTCAGTACTTC. This translates into CASSQDRDSLNIQYF.

Written as DNA, the CDR3 is TGTGCCAGCAGACAGGGACTGGCGGAGCAGTACTTC. Translating gives CASRQGLAEQYF. The chain links TRBV2 to TRBJ2-7; D is perhaps TRBD1 or TRBD2 (6 bases each). V lost 6 bases and J 7 bases, leaving 13 bases between the germline ends. Germline loops: CDR1 SNHLY, CDR2 FYNNEI. The CDR3 loop spans 12 amino acids. The variable domain in full, completed from reference TRBV2 and TRBJ2-7, reads EPEVTQTPSHQVTQMGQEVILRCVPISNHLYFYWYRQILGQKVEFLVSFYNNEISEKSEIFDDQFSVERPDGSNFTLKIRSTKLEDSAMYFCASRQGLAEQYFGPGTRLTVT.

This clone was detected only a few times. CDR3 protein: CASSDGTVNSPLHF. CDR3 bases: TGCGCCAGCAGTGACGGGACGGTCAATTCACCCCTCCACTTT. The chain joins TRBV5-1 to TRBJ1-6; possible D gene TRBD1, 5 bases. Looked up from germline, CDR1 is SGHRS and CDR2 is YFSETQ. Trimming took 5 bases from V and 7 from J, leaving 13 bases between them. The length of the CDR3 is 14 residues.

The chain is built from TRBV15 and TRBJ2-3; 8 nucleotides match TRBD2. CDR1 is LNHNV and CDR2 is YYDKDF in the germline V gene (reference sequence). The CDR3 is 17 amino acids. V lost 5 bases, J lost 4 bases, and 14 bases stayed unmatched. CDR3 sequence: CATSVLPPRGASDTQYF. In DNA, the CDR3 is TGTGCCACCAGCGTTTTGCCCCCGCGGGGGGCCTCAGATACGCAGTATTTT. The full variable domain, completed using reference TRBV15 and TRBJ2-3, is DAMVIQNPRYQVTQFGKPVTLSCSQTLNHNVMYWYQQKSSQAPKLLFHYYDKDFNNEADTPDNFQSRRPNTSFCFLDIRSPGLGDTAMYLCATSVLPPRGASDTQYFGPGTRLTVL.

The V and J genes are TRBV9 and TRBJ1-1; D may be TRBD1 (5 bases). CDR3 length equals 13 residues. The V end lost 4 bases, the J end lost 8 bases, and 15 bases lay between the germline ends. The germline V gene encodes CDR1 SGDLS and CDR2 YYNGEE. The CDR3 coding sequence is TGTGCCAGCAGCCCCTCGGGGGGGGTAGAAGCTTTCTTT. Its protein is CASSPSGGVEAFF.

The chain joins TRBV7-9 to TRBJ1-6; D gene unclear. V lost 0 bases and J 6 bases, leaving 6 bases between the germline ends. Germline V gene lookup returns CDR1 SEHNR and CDR2 FQNEAQ (reference sequence). The CDR3 loop spans 14 amino acids. The CDR3 loop reads CASSLAVVNSPLHF. The DNA for the CDR3 is TGTGCCAGCAGCTTAGCGGTAGTTAATTCACCCCTCCACTTT.

The V and J genes are TRBV5-1 and TRBJ2-1; TRBD1 matches at 8 bases. Germline V CDR1 and CDR2: SGHRS, YFSETQ. This CDR3 region has 14 residues. The J segment lost 8 bases and the V segment lost 0 bases, leaving 4 bases of the junction unmatched. For the CDR3, the DNA is TGCGCCAGCAGCTTGGTTGGACAGGGACATGAGCAGTTCTTC. Residues: CASSLVGQGHEQFF.

The genes are TRBV6-5 and TRBJ2-7; D gene unclear. Trimming took 8 bases from V and 3 from J, leaving 11 bases between them. The CDR3 covers 12 residues. Germline values: CDR1 MNHEY, CDR2 SVGAGI. CDR3 nucleotide sequence: TGTGCCAGCCGTGGACCTCTCTACGAGCAGTACTTC. It yields the protein CASRGPLYEQYF.

Comments on this clone: An end of the junction does not agree with germline; a read error may underlie this. J is TRBJ1-1 and V is TRBV5-1; tentative D call: TRBD1 (5 bases). Germline CDR1 is SGHRS and CDR2 is YFSETQ. The CDR3 runs 13 residues. The CDR3 here is CASSLAGHTEAFF. In DNA form, the CDR3 reads TGTGCCAGCAGCTTGGCGGGGCACACTGAAGCTTTCTTT. The complete variable domain, with remaining parts taken from reference TRBV5-1 and TRBJ1-1, reads KAGVTQTPRYLIKTRGQQVTLSCSPISGHRSVSWYQQTPGQGLQFLFEYFSETQRNKGNFPGRFSGRQFSNSRSEMNVSTLELGDSALYLCASSLAGHTEAFFGQGTRLTVV.

In DNA form, the CDR3 reads TGTGCCAGCTATAAAGGTTTGGTTGGTGGCTACGAGCAGTACTTC. Its protein is CASYKGLVGGYEQYF. The chain has TRBV7-6 and TRBJ2-7; D unclear. The CDR3 extends over 15 amino acids. The ends were cut back, 8 bases at V and 3 bases at J, with 20 bases in the middle. In germline, CDR1 is SGHVS, CDR2 FNYEAQ.

This chain links TRBV18 with TRBJ2-7; D may match TRBD1 or TRBD2 (6 bases each). The CDR3 spans 16 residues. Germline CDR1 and CDR2: KGHSH and LQKENI. V lost 0 bases to trimming and J lost 0 bases, with 12 bases between them. CDR3 loop: CASSPPIGGPSYEQYF. DNA for the CDR3: TGTGCCAGCTCACCACCCATCGGGGGCCCCTCCTACGAGCAGTACTTC. The full variable domain, rest sourced from reference TRBV18 and TRBJ2-7, is NAGVMQNPRHLVRRRGQEARLRCSPMKGHSHVYWYRQLPEEGLKFMVYLQKENIIDESGMPKERFSAEFPKEGPSILRIQQVVRGDSAAYFCASSPPIGGPSYEQYFGPGTRLTVT.

CDR3 amino acids: CASSGGKNTEAFF. CDR3 DNA sequence: TGTGCCAGTAGTGGGGGGAAGAACACTGAAGCTTTCTTT. The chain employs TRBV19 and TRBJ1-1; D possibly corresponds to TRBD1 (5 bases). Trimming pared 5 bases from V and 1 base from J, leaving 8 bases between. Germline values: CDR1 LNHDA, CDR2 SQIVND (reference sequence). This CDR3 contains 13 residues.

The rearrangement links TRBV5-8 to TRBJ2-7; 9 bases fit TRBD1. The J segment lost 2 bases and the V segment lost 4 bases, leaving 7 bases of the junction unmatched. This CDR3 is built from 15 residues. Germline V gene sequence: CDR1 SGHTS, CDR2 YDEGEE. The CDR3 DNA reads as TGTGCCAGCAGCCAGGACAGGGGTGGGACCTACGAGCAGTACTTC. Protein: CASSQDRGGTYEQYF. The full variable domain, with the rest looked up from reference TRBV5-8 and TRBJ2-7, is EAGVTQSPTHLIKTRGQQATLRCSPISGHTSVYWYQQALGLGLQFLLWYDEGEERNRGNFPPRFSGRQFPNYSSELNVNALELEDSALYLCASSQDRGGTYEQYFGPGTRLTVT.

This chain links TRBV7-9 with TRBJ1-2, with 9 bases aligning to TRBD1. This CDR3 contains 17 residues. Germline values: CDR1 SEHNR, CDR2 FQNEAQ (reference sequence). The J segment lost 3 bases and the V segment lost 7 bases, leaving 15 bases of the junction unmatched. The CDR3 protein is CASNYPGQGNYDYGYTF. The CDR3 DNA reads TGTGCCAGCAATTATCCGGGACAGGGAAATTACGACTATGGCTACACCTTC.

V usage is TRBV7-2 and J usage is TRBJ2-1; D tentatively fits TRBD1 or TRBD2 (6 bases each). V was clipped by 2 bases and J by 6 bases, with 14 bases between them. Germline V gives CDR1 SGHTA, CDR2 FQGNSA. The CDR3 totals 15 residues. This chain's CDR3 is CASSLSWGAFNEQFF. Here the CDR3 DNA reads TGTGCCAGCAGCTTATCTTGGGGGGCGTTCAATGAGCAGTTCTTC.

This chain uses TRBV20-1 with TRBJ2-7; 7 positions agree with TRBD2. The CDR3 totals 10 residues. From germline, CDR1 is DFQATT and CDR2 SNEGSKA (reference sequence). The CDR3 loop reads CKSGIYEQYF. CDR3 nucleotides: TGCAAGAGCGGGATTTACGAGCAGTACTTC.

In DNA, the CDR3 is TGTGCCAGCAGTTCCCGGGACAGGAACACTGAAGCTTTCTTT. It codes for CASSSRDRNTEAFF. The chain recombines TRBV6-9 with TRBJ1-1, with 7 bases identical to TRBD1. With V trimmed by 4 bases and J by 1 base, 3 bases remained unmatched. CDR1 and CDR2 from the germline V gene are MNHGY and SVAAGI. CDR3 length: 14 amino acids.

A note on this clone: Other DNA sequences in the sample encode the same CDR3. This chain's CDR3 is CASSVGDTQYF. CDR3 sequence (DNA): TGTGCCAGCAGCGTGGGAGATACGCAGTATTTT. The V call is TRBV9, the J call TRBJ2-3; D is undetermined. From germline, CDR1 is SGDLS and CDR2 YYNGEE. The CDR3 sequence is 11 residues long. Deletions cut 2 bases from V and 5 bases from J, with 3 bases between. The full variable domain, its missing parts supplied by reference TRBV9 and TRBJ2-3, is DSGVTQTPKHLITATGQRVTLRCSPRSGDLSVYWYQQSLDQGLQFLIQYYNGEERAKGNILERFSAQQFPDLHSELNLSSLELGDSALYFCASSVGDTQYFGPGTRLTVL.

The chain recombines TRBV6-1 with TRBJ1-2; tentatively, D is TRBD1 (6 bases). Trimming removed 7 bases at V and 2 bases at J, with 17 bases between. Germline loops: CDR1 MNHNS, CDR2 SASEGT. This CDR3 is built from 15 residues. Written as DNA, the CDR3 is TGTGCCAGCACTACAGGGATTGGGGGGAACTATGGCTACACCTTC. This sequence encodes CASTTGIGGNYGYTF.